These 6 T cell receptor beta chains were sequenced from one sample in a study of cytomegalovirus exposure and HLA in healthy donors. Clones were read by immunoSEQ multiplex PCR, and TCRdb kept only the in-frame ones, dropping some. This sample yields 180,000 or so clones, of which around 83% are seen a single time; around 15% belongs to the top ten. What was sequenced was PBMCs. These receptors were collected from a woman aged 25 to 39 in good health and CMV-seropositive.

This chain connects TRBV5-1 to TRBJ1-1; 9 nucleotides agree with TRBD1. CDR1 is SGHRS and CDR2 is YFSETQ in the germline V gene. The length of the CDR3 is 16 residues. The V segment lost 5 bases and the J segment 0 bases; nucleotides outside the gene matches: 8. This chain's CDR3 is CASRGGTGYMNTEAFF. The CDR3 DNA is TGCGCCAGCAGGGGCGGGACAGGGTATATGAACACTGAAGCTTTCTTT.

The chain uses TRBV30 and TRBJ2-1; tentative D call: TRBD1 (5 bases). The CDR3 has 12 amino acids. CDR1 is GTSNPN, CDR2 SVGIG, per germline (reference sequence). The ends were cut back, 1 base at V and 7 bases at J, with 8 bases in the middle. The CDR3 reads CAWSGAGNEQFF. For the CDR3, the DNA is TGTGCCTGGAGTGGGGCAGGGAATGAGCAGTTCTTC.

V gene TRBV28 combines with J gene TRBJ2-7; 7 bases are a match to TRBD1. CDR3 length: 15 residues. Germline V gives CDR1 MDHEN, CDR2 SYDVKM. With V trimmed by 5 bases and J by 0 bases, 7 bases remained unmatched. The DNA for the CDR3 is TGTGCCAGCAGTCAAAGGGCAGGGGGCTCCTACGAGCAGTACTTC. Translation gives CASSQRAGGSYEQYF. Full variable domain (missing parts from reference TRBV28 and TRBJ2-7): DVKVTQSSRYLVKRTGEKVFLECVQDMDHENMFWYRQDPGLGLRLIYFSYDVKMKEKGDIPEGYSVSREKKERFSLILESASTNQTSMYLCASSQRAGGSYEQYFGPGTRLTVT.

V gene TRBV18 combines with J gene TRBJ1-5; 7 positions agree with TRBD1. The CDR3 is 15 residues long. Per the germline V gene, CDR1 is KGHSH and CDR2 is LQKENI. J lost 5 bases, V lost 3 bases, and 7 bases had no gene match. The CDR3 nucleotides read TGTGCCAGCTCACCCTCCGACAGGGAGGATCAGCCCCAGCATTTT. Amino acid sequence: CASSPSDREDQPQHF.

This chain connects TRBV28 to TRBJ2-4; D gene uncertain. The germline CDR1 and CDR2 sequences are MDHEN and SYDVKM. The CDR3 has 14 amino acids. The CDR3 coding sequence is TGTTCTTCTCAGGATAGAAAGGCCAAAAACATTCAGTACTTC. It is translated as CSSQDRKAKNIQYF. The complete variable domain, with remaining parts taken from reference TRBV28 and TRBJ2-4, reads DVKVTQSSRYLVKRTGEKVFLECVQDMDHENMFWYRQDPGLGLRLIYFSYDVKMKEKGDIPEGYSVSREKKERFSLILESASTNQTSMYLCSSQDRKAKNIQYFGAGTRLSVL.

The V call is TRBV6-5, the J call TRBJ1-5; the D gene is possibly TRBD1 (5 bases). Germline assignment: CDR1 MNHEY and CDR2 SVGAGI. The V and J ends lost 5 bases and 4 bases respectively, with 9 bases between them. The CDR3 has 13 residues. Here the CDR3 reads CASSTTANQPQHF. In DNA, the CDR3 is TGTGCCAGCAGTACGACAGCTAATCAGCCCCAGCATTTT.